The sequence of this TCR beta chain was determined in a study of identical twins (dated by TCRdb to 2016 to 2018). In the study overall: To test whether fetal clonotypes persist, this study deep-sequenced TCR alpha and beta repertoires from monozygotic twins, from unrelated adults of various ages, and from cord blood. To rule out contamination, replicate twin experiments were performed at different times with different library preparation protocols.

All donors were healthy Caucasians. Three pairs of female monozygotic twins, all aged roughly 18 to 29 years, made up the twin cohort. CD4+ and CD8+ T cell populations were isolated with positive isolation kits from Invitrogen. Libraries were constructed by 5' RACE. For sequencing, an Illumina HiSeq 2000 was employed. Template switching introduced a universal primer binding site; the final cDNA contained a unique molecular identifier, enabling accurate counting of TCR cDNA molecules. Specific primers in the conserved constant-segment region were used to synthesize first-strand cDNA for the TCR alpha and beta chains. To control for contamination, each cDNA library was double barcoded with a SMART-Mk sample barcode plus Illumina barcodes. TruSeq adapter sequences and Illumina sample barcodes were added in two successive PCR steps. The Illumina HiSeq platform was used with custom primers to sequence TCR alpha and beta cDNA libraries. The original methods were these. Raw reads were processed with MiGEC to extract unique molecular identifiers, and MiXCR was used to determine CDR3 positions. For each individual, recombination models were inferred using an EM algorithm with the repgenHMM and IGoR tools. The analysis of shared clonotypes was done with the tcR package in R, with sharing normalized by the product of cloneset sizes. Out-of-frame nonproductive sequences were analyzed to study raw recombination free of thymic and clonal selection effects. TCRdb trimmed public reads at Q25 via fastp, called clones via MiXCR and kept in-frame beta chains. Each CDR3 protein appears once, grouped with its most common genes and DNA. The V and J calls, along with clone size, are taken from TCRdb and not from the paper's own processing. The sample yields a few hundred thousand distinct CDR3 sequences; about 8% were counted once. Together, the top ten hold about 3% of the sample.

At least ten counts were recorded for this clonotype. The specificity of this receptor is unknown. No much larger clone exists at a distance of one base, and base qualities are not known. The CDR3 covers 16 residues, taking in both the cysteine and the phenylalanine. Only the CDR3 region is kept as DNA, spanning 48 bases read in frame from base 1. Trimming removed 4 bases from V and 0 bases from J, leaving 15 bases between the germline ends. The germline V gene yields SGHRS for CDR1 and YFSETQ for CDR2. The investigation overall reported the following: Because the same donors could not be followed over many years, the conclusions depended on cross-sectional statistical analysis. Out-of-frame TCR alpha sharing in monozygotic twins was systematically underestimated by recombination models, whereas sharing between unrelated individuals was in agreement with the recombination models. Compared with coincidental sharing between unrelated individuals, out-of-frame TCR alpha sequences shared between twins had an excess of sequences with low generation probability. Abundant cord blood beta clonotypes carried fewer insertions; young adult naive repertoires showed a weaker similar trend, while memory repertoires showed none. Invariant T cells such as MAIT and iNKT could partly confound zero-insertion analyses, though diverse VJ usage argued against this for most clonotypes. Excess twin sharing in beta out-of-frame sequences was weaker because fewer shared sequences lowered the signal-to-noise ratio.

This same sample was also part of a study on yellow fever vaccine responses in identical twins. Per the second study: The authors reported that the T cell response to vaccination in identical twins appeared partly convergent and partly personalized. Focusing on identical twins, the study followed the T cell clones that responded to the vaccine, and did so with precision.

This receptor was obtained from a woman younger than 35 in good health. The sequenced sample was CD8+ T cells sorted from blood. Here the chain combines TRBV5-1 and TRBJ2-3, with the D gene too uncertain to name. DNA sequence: TGCGCCAGCAGCCTGAGCCAGACCTATAGCACAGATACGCAGTATTTT. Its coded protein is CASSLSQTYSTDTQYF.